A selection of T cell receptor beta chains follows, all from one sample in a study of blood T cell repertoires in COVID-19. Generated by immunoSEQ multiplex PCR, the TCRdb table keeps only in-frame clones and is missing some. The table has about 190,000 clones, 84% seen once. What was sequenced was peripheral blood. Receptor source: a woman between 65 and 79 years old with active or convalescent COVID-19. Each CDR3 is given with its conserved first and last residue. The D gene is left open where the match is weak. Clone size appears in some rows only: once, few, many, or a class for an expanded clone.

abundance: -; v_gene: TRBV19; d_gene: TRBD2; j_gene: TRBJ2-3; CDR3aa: CASSERGPLSTDTQYF; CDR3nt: TGTGCCAGTAGTGAGCGGGGCCCCCTCTCCACAGATACGCAGTATTTT
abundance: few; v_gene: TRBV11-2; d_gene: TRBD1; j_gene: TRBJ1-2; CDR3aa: CASSKRQGEINYGYTF; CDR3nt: TGTGCCAGCAGCAAGAGACAGGGGGAAATTAACTATGGCTACACCTTC
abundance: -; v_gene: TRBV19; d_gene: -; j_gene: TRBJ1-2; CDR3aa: CASISLGVDYGYTF; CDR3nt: TGTGCCAGTATCTCCCTCGGGGTAGACTATGGCTACACCTTC
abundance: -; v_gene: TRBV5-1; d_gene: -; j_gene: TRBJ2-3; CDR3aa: CASSFSSTDTQYF; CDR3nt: TGCGCCAGCAGCTTTAGCTCTACAGATACGCAGTATTTT
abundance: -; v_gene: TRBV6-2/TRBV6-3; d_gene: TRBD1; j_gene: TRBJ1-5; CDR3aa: CASSYSTGAGYSNQPQHF; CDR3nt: TGTGCCAGCAGTTACTCGACAGGGGCCGGTTATAGCAATCAGCCCCAGCATTTT
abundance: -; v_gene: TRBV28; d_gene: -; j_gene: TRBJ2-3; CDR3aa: CASSTPAGLTDTQYF; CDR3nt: TGTGCCAGCAGTACCCCAGCGGGCCTCACAGATACGCAGTATTTT
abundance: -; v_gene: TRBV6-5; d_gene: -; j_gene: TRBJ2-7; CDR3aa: CASGQGNPYEQYF; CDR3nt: TGTGCCAGCGGTCAGGGAAACCCCTACGAGCAGTACTTC
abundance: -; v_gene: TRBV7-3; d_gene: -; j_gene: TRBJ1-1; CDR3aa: CASSFLQGTEAFF; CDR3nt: TGTGCCAGCAGCTTCCTACAGGGTACTGAAGCTTTCTTT
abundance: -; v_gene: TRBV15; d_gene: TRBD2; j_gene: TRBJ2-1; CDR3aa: CATSRDQLAGVGEQFF; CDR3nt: TGTGCCACCAGCAGAGATCAACTAGCGGGAGTAGGTGAGCAGTTCTTC
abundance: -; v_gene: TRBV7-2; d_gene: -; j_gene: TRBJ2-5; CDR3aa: CASSFRSSETQYF; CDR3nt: TGTGCCAGCAGCTTTCGGTCAAGCGAGACCCAGTACTTC
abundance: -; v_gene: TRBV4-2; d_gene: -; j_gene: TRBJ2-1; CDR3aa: CASSSEAGGSYNEQFF; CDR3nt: TGTGCCAGCAGCTCTGAGGCTGGTGGCTCCTACAATGAGCAGTTCTTC
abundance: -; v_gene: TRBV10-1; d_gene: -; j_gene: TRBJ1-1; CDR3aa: CARVADHTFF; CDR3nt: TGCGCCAGAGTGGCAGATCACACTTTCTTT
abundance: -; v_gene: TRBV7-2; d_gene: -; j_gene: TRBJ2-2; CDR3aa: CASSLQAGNTGELFF; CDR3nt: TGTGCCAGCAGCCTCCAGGCAGGGAACACCGGGGAGCTGTTTTTT
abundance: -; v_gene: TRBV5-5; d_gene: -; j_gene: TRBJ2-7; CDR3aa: CASSHPVSYEQYF; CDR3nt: TGTGCCAGCAGCCACCCGGTGTCCTACGAGCAGTACTTC